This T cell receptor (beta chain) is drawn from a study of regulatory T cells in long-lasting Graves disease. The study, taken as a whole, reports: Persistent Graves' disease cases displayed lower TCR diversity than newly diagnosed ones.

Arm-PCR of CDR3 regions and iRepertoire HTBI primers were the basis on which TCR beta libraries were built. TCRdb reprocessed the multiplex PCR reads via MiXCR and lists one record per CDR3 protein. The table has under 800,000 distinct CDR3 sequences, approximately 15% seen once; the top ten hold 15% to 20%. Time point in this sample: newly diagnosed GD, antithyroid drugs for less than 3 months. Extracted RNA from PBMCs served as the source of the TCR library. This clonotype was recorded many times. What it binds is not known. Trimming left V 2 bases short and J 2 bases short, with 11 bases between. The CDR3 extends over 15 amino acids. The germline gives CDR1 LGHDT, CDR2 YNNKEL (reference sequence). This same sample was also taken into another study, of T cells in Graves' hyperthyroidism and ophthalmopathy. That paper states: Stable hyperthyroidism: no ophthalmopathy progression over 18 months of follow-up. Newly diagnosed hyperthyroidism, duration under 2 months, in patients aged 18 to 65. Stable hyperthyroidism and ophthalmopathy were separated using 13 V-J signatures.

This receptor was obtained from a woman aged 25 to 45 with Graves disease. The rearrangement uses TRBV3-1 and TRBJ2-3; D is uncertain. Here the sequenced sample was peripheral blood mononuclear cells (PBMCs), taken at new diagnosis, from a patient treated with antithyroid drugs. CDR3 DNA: TGTGCCAGCAGCCAAAATAGTGTGCACACAGATACGCAGTATTTT. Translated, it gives CASSQNSVHTDTQYF.